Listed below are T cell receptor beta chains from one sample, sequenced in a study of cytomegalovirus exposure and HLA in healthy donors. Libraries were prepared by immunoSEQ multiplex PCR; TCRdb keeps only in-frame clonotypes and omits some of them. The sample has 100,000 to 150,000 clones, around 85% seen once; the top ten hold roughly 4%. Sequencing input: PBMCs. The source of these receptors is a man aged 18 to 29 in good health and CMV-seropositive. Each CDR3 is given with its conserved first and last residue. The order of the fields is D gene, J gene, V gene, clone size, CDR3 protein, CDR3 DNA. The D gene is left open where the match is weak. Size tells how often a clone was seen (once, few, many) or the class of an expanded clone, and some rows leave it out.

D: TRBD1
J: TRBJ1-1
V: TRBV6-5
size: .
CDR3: CASSFDTGAAEAFF
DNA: TGTGCCAGCAGTTTCGATACAGGGGCCGCTGAAGCTTTCTTT

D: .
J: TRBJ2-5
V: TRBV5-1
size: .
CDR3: CASSPGSRDWETQYF
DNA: TGCGCCAGCAGCCCGGGCTCCAGGGATTGGGAGACCCAGTACTTC

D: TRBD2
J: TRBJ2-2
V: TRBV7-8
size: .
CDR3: CASSRDSGISTGELFF
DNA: TGTGCCAGCAGCAGAGACAGCGGGATAAGCACCGGGGAGCTGTTTTTT

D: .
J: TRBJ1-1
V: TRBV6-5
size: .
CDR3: CASSYSRLNTEAFF
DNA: TGTGCCAGCAGTTACTCGCGGTTGAACACTGAAGCTTTCTTT

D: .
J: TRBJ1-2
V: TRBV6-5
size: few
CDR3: CASIAAWGVFGGYTF
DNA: TGTGCCAGCATAGCGGCCTGGGGGGTCTTCGGTGGCTACACCTTC

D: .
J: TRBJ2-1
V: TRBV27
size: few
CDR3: CASTGVAGSPIRSYNEQFF
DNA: TGTGCCAGCACTGGGGTGGCGGGGAGTCCGATTCGCTCCTACAATGAGCAGTTCTTC

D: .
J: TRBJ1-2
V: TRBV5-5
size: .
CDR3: CASSLVEGEGYTF
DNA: TGTGCCAGCAGCTTGGTCGAGGGGGAGGGCTACACCTTC

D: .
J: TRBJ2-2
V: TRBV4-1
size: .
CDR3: CASSQVTVGGELFF
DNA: TGCGCCAGCAGCCAAGTGACAGTTGGGGGGGAGCTGTTTTTT

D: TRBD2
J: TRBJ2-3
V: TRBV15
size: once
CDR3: CATSREAGVHTDTQYF
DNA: TGTGCCACCAGCAGAGAAGCGGGGGTCCACACAGATACGCAGTATTTT

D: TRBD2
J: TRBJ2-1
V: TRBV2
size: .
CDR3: CASYSGRGVSSEQFF
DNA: TGTGCCAGCTACTCGGGACGGGGGGTATCTAGTGAGCAGTTCTTC

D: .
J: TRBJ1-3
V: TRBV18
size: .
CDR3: CASSPEIQLTGNTIYF
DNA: TGTGCCAGCTCACCGGAGATTCAGCTAACTGGAAACACCATATATTTT

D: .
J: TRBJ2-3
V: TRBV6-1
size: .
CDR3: CASRPGRGGDTQYF
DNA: TGTGCCAGCAGGCCAGGGAGGGGGGGGGATACGCAGTATTTT

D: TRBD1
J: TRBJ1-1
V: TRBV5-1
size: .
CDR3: CASSSGQGDTEAFF
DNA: TGCGCCAGCAGCTCGGGACAGGGGGACACTGAAGCTTTCTTT

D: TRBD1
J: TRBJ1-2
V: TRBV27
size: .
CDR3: CASSLKPGQDYGYTF
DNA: TGTGCCAGCAGTCTAAAACCGGGACAGGACTATGGCTACACCTTC

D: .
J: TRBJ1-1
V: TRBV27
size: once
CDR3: CASSLMAGAGTEAFF
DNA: TGTGCCAGCAGTTTAATGGCGGGGGCAGGCACTGAAGCTTTCTTT

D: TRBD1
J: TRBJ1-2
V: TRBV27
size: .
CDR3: CASSRDSNYGYTF
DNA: TGTGCCAGCAGTCGGGACAGCAACTATGGCTACACCTTC

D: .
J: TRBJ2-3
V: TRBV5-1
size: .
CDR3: CASSLLGAGDTQYF
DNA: TGCGCCAGCAGCTTGTTAGGGGCCGGGGATACGCAGTATTTT

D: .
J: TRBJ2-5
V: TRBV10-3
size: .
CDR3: CAISESRGETQYF
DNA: TGTGCCATCAGTGAGTCCAGGGGAGAGACCCAGTACTTC

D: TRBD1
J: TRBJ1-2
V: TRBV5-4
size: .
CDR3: CASSPGTVNYGYTF
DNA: TGTGCCAGCAGCCCTGGGACAGTCAACTATGGCTACACCTTC

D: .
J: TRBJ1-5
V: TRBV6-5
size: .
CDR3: CASSSYSNQPQHF
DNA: TGTGCCAGCAGCTCTTATAGCAATCAGCCCCAGCATTTT

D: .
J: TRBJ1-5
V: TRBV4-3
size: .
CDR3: CASSQDSAGRIQPQHF
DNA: TGCGCCAGCAGCCAAGATAGTGCAGGGCGAATTCAGCCCCAGCATTTT

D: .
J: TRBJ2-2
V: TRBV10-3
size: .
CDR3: CAIRTNREGTGELFF
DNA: TGTGCCATCAGGACCAACAGGGAAGGCACCGGGGAGCTGTTTTTT

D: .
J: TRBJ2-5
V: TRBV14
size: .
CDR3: CASSQLAGQMETQYF
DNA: TGTGCCAGCAGCCAATTGGCAGGACAAATGGAGACCCAGTACTTC

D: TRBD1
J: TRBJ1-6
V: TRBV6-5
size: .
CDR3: CASKGQANNSPLHF
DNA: TGTGCCAGCAAGGGACAGGCGAATAATTCACCCCTCCACTTT

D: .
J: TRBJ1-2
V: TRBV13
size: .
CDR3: CASSLNVVRSRGYTF
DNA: TGTGCCAGCAGCTTAAACGTGGTCAGGTCCCGCGGCTACACCTTC

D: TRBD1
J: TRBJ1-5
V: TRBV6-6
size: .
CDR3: CASRYLGQGNGPQHF
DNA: TGTGCCAGCAGATACCTCGGACAGGGGAATGGGCCCCAGCATTTT

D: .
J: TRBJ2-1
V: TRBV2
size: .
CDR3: CASSQGRENEQFF
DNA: TGTGCCAGCAGTCAAGGGCGGGAAAATGAGCAGTTCTTC

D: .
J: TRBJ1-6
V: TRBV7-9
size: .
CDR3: CASSLDRAPLNSPLHF
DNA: TGTGCCAGCAGCTTAGACAGGGCGCCCCTTAATTCACCCCTCCACTTT